The entry below describes one T cell receptor (beta chain). Its target is unknown. Sequencing used immunoSEQ multiplex PCR; TCRdb keeps in-frame clones, though not all of them. In the table there are about 130,000 clones, about 82% of which are singletons. V lost 6 bases to trimming and J lost 3 bases, with 12 bases between them. There are 13 residues in the CDR3. Germline-derived CDR1 and CDR2 are KGHSH and LQKENI. These data belong to a study of T cell responses to AZD1222 COVID-19 vaccine. Findings and caveats of the study: The peak T cell response came first, and repertoires were sampled only after it.

The TCR was taken from an adult who received the MenACWY meningococcal vaccine as a control. The rearrangement uses TRBV18 and TRBJ2-7; the D gene could be TRBD1 or TRBD2 (7 bases each). Specimen: peripheral blood, collected 28 days after the second dose of the MenACWY control vaccine. CDR3 nucleotide sequence: TGTGCCAGCTCCGGGGGGACAGTCTACGAGCAGTACTTC. Translated, it gives CASSGGTVYEQYF.